A single sample gave rise to the 30 T cell receptor beta chains below, sequenced in a study of cytomegalovirus exposure and HLA in healthy donors. The primer mix had 60 Vbeta and 13 Jbeta primers. Here immunoSEQ multiplex PCR was the method, and the copy in TCRdb shows in-frame clones only, minus some. The table has about 130,000 clones, approximately 74% seen once; the top ten hold roughly 4%. Sequenced input: PBMCs. Receptor source: a man in his late teens or twenties in good health and CMV-seropositive.

This chain connects TRBV2 to TRBJ2-3, with TRBD1 matching over 8 bases. The length of the CDR3 is 13 residues. Germline V gene data show CDR1 as SNHLY and CDR2 as FYNNEI. Losses at the gene ends were 5 bases for V and 6 bases for J; bases not matched to a gene: 4. CDR3 protein: CASSPGGSDTQYF. The CDR3 DNA sequence: TGTGCCAGCAGTCCAGGGGGCTCGGATACGCAGTATTTT.

The CDR3 sequence: CASSPRTASTDEKLFF. CDR3 coding DNA: TGTGCCAGCTCACCTCGGACAGCTTCTACCGATGAAAAACTGTTTTTT. The chain has TRBV18 and TRBJ1-4, with TRBD1 as a possible D gene (6 bases). This CDR3 region has 16 residues. Germline-derived CDR1 and CDR2 are KGHSH and LQKENI. V was cut by 3 bases and J by 6 bases, with 17 bases left in between.

The gene calls are TRBV4-1 and TRBJ1-5; D might be TRBD1 (6 bases). V was clipped by 3 bases and J by 6 bases, with 15 bases between them. Germline CDR1 reads MGHRA; CDR2 reads YSYEKL. The CDR3 spans 15 residues. The CDR3 nucleotides read TGCGCCAGCAGCCATACACAGGGAATGGGTCAGCCCCAGCATTTT. Protein: CASSHTQGMGQPQHF.

V is TRBV4-3 and J is TRBJ1-5, with 7 bases identical to TRBD1. V lost 3 bases to trimming and J lost 7 bases; unmatched junction nucleotides: 9. This CDR3 has 15 residues. Germline loops: CDR1 LGHNA, CDR2 YSLEER. Here the CDR3 reads CASSHPRDRTQPQHF. In nucleotides, the CDR3 is TGCGCCAGCAGCCACCCCCGGGACAGAACCCAGCCCCAGCATTTT.

The chain is built from TRBV20-1 and TRBJ2-7; 8 nucleotides line up with TRBD1. Trimming cost V 7 bases and J 4 bases; bases outside gene matches: 3. The CDR3 length is 11 residues. The V gene's germline CDR1 is DFQATT and CDR2 SNEGSKA (reference sequence). The CDR3 nucleotides are TGCAGTGTTCGGACAGGGTACGAGCAGTACTTC. It codes for CSVRTGYEQYF.

This clone was detected only a few times. DNA of the CDR3: TGTGCCATCAGTAGCTCCGGGACTAGCCCGAGCTCCTACAATGAGCAGTTCTTC. Residues: CAISSSGTSPSSYNEQFF. The chain employs TRBV10-3 and TRBJ2-1, with TRBD2 matching 9 bases. This CDR3 is 18 amino acids long. The germline CDR1 and CDR2 sequences are ENHRY and SYGVKD. J was trimmed by 0 bases and V by 5 bases; bases with no gene match: 11.

The chain carries TRBV28 and TRBJ1-2, with 8 bases lining up with TRBD1. V dropped 5 bases and J dropped 4; count of bases not matched to a gene: 3. This CDR3 is 13 amino acids long. The germline V gene has CDR1 MDHEN and CDR2 SYDVKM. The DNA for the CDR3 is TGTGCCAGCAGTCAGCAGGGGGCCTATGGCTACACCTTC. Translation gives CASSQQGAYGYTF.

The DNA of the CDR3 is TGCGCCAGCAGTGCGGGGGGGCACACCGGGGAGCTGTTTTTT. This codes for CASSAGGHTGELFF. The chain recombines TRBV5-1 with TRBJ2-2, with TRBD2 matching over 9 bases. The length of the CDR3 is 14 residues. Germline CDR1 SGHRS, CDR2 YFSETQ. Losses at the gene ends were 5 bases for V and 3 bases for J; bases not matched to a gene: 2.

The rearrangement joins TRBV29-1 to TRBJ2-2; D is unclear. V gave up 7 bases and J gave up 2 bases, with 14 bases separating them. The germline V gene has CDR1 SQVTM and CDR2 ANQGSEA. The CDR3 runs 14 residues. CDR3 DNA sequence: TGCAGCGCCCGAGGAACACTCAACACCGGGGAGCTGTTTTTT. Amino acids: CSARGTLNTGELFF.

The chain uses TRBV4-3 and TRBJ1-1; D gene unclear. V was shortened by 0 bases and J by 1 base, with 6 bases between the two germline ends. The CDR3 contains 14 residues. Germline V gene sequence: CDR1 LGHNA, CDR2 YSLEER. The CDR3 nucleotides read TGCGCCAGCAGCCAAGAAACTTCGAACACTGAAGCTTTCTTT. As protein: CASSQETSNTEAFF.

This chain joins TRBV5-4 and TRBJ2-1; D is undetermined. Germline CDR1 SGHNT, CDR2 YYREEE (reference sequence). CDR3 length equals 13 residues. Trimming removed 4 bases from V and 5 bases from J, with 10 bases in between. The CDR3 nucleotides read TGTGCCAGCAGCCCCTCTGCGGACAATGAGCAGTTCTTC. Its protein product is CASSPSADNEQFF.

V usage is TRBV4-2 and J usage is TRBJ2-2; 7 nucleotides align to TRBD1. Germline assignment: CDR1 LGHNA and CDR2 YNFKEQ. V lost 5 bases to trimming and J lost 8 bases; unmatched junction nucleotides: 5. The CDR3 runs to 13 residues. CDR3 nucleotide sequence: TGTGCCAGCAGCGTCCAGGGGGAAGGGGAGCTGTTTTTT. Protein product: CASSVQGEGELFF.

The chain employs TRBV7-3 and TRBJ2-2; TRBD2 matches 10 bases. Trimming removed 5 bases from V and 4 bases from J; junction bases left unmatched: 7. The V gene's germline CDR1 is SGHTA and CDR2 FQGTGA. CDR3 length: 16 amino acids. The DNA for the CDR3 is TGTGCCAGCAGCCCGCAGGGACTAGCGACCACCGGGGAGCTGTTTTTT. Translated: CASSPQGLATTGELFF. Looking up the rest from reference TRBV7-3 and TRBJ2-2 gives the full variable domain: GAGVSQTPSNKVTEKGKYVELRCDPISGHTALYWYRQSLGQGPEFLIYFQGTGAADDSGLPNDRFFAVRPEGSVSTLKIQRTERGDSAVYLCASSPQGLATTGELFFGEGSRLTVL.

The chain is built from TRBV28 and TRBJ2-7, with 10 bases lining up with TRBD1. Unmatched junction bases numbered 4, after V lost 6 bases and J lost 2 bases. CDR1 and CDR2 from the germline V gene are MDHEN and SYDVKM. The CDR3 sequence is 14 residues long. The CDR3 loop is CASRPGTGAYEQYF. The CDR3 nucleotides are TGTGCCAGCAGACCCGGGACAGGGGCCTACGAGCAGTACTTC.

This clone was detected once. This chain connects TRBV5-6 to TRBJ2-2; 9 nucleotides agree with TRBD2. The CDR3 has 16 residues. Germline CDR1 and CDR2: SGHDT and YYEEEE. The junction had 5 bases not matched to a gene; V was cut back by 1 base and J by 4 bases. The CDR3 sequence is CASSLMRGGSTGELFF. CDR3 sequence (DNA): TGTGCCAGCAGCTTGATGCGGGGGGGGTCCACCGGGGAGCTGTTTTTT. Full variable domain (missing parts from reference TRBV5-6 and TRBJ2-2): DAGVTQSPTHLIKTRGQQVTLRCSPKSGHDTVSWYQQALGQGPQFIFQYYEEEERQRGNFPDRFSGHQFPNYSSELNVNALLLGDSALYLCASSLMRGGSTGELFFGEGSRLTVL.

Notes on this clone: One junction end does not reproduce the germline sequence, and a read error may be involved. The rearrangement uses TRBV29-1 and TRBJ1-2, with 8 bases identical to TRBD1. CDR1 is SQVTM and CDR2 is ANQGSEA in the germline V gene. The CDR3 sequence is 12 residues long. The CDR3 spells CSVGTGSYDYTF. The CDR3 DNA reads as TGCAGCGTTGGGACAGGGAGTTATGACTACACCTTC.

The chain combines TRBV5-8 with TRBJ1-6, with TRBD1 identical over 7 bases. This CDR3 has 16 amino acids. Per the germline V gene, CDR1 is SGHTS and CDR2 is YDEGEE. Germline trimming cut 1 base from V and 5 bases from J; bases unmatched to any gene: 6. CDR3 sequence: CASSLPLQGNNSPLHF. CDR3 coding DNA: TGTGCCAGCAGCTTGCCCCTACAGGGGAATAATTCACCCCTCCACTTT.

This chain's CDR3 is CSVPGWTGGEQYF. The CDR3 DNA follows: TGCAGCGTCCCCGGGTGGACAGGGGGCGAGCAGTACTTC. The rearrangement joins TRBV29-1 to TRBJ2-7, with TRBD1 matching over 10 bases. The CDR3 contains 13 residues. With V trimmed by 6 bases and J by 6 bases, 8 bases remained unmatched. Germline lookup yields CDR1 SQVTM and CDR2 ANQGSEA.

This clone was picked up one time. This rearrangement joins TRBV13 to TRBJ2-5; D is undetermined. Germline values: CDR1 PRHDT, CDR2 FYEKMQ (reference sequence). This CDR3 contains 12 residues. V was clipped by 0 bases and J by 5 bases, with 4 bases between them. This CDR3 is CASSLGLETQYF. The CDR3 DNA sequence: TGTGCCAGCAGCTTAGGCCTTGAGACCCAGTACTTC.

V usage is TRBV28 and J usage is TRBJ2-7; 8 nucleotides line up with TRBD2. The V and J ends lost 6 bases and 3 bases, in that order; junction bases with no gene match: 7. Per the germline V gene, CDR1 is MDHEN and CDR2 is SYDVKM. This CDR3 contains 14 residues. This CDR3 is CASSYTGGFYEQYF. CDR3 in DNA: TGTGCCAGCAGCTACACGGGGGGGTTCTACGAGCAGTACTTC. Looking up the rest from reference TRBV28 and TRBJ2-7 gives the full variable domain: DVKVTQSSRYLVKRTGEKVFLECVQDMDHENMFWYRQDPGLGLRLIYFSYDVKMKEKGDIPEGYSVSREKKERFSLILESASTNQTSMYLCASSYTGGFYEQYFGPGTRLTVT.

DNA of the CDR3: TGCAGTGTCGAGGGAAACCAGCCCCAGCATTTT. Amino acids: CSVEGNQPQHF. J is TRBJ1-5 and V is TRBV20-1; D remains unclear. This CDR3 region has 11 residues. In germline, CDR1 is DFQATT, CDR2 SNEGSKA (reference sequence). V lost 7 bases and J lost 7, with 11 bases in between.

This chain uses TRBV30 with TRBJ2-1; 11 bases match TRBD1. V lost 5 bases and J lost 4; bases outside the gene matches: 4. This CDR3 region has 14 residues. Germline V gene sequence: CDR1 GTSNPN, CDR2 SVGIG (reference sequence). CDR3 residues: CAWFRDRGYNEQFF. CDR3 nucleotide sequence: TGTGCCTGGTTCCGGGACAGGGGGTACAATGAGCAGTTCTTC.

This chain links TRBV7-9 with TRBJ1-2; tentative D call: TRBD1 (6 bases). The V gene lost 4 bases and the J gene lost 0 bases, with 9 bases spanning the gap. Germline V lookup: CDR1 SEHNR, CDR2 FQNEAQ (reference sequence). There are 14 residues in the CDR3. The CDR3 loop is CASSWGHPNYGYTF. The CDR3 DNA sequence: TGTGCCAGCAGCTGGGGACACCCTAACTATGGCTACACCTTC.

This chain connects TRBV7-6 to TRBJ2-1; TRBD1 is a possible D gene (7 bases). Germline V gives CDR1 SGHVS, CDR2 FNYEAQ. The CDR3 is 15 residues long. The ends were cut back, 2 bases at V and 8 bases at J, with 16 bases in the middle. The CDR3 protein is CASSLPTGRRDEQFF. For the CDR3, the DNA is TGTGCCAGCAGCTTACCGACAGGGAGGAGGGATGAGCAGTTCTTC.

The chain is built from TRBV7-2 and TRBJ2-7, with a weak D call TRBD1 (5 bases). The CDR3 sequence is 15 residues long. V was pared by 2 bases and J by 1 base, with 12 bases between. Germline V gene lookup returns CDR1 SGHTA and CDR2 FQGNSA. This chain's CDR3 is CASSLQGIASYEQYF. In nucleotides, the CDR3 is TGTGCCAGCAGCTTACAGGGAATTGCATCCTACGAGCAGTACTTC.

This clone was seen a few times. The chain has TRBV7-3 and TRBJ2-6; D remains ambiguous. V was shortened by 10 bases and J by 2 bases, with 15 bases between the two germline ends. Germline values: CDR1 SGHTA, CDR2 FQGTGA. This CDR3 has 15 amino acids. The CDR3 DNA reads TGTGCCACCTCTGCGGCCGGCCCTGGGGCCAACGTCCTGACTTTC. Protein sequence: CATSAAGPGANVLTF.

This rearrangement joins TRBV15 to TRBJ2-3; TRBD1 matches at 8 bases. Per the germline V gene, CDR1 is LNHNV and CDR2 is YYDKDF (reference sequence). Losses at the gene ends were 3 bases for V and 3 bases for J; bases not matched to a gene: 11. The CDR3 runs 17 residues. CDR3 sequence reads: CATSSAFRGRGTDTQYF. CDR3 nucleotide sequence: TGTGCCACCAGCAGCGCCTTCAGGGGGCGAGGAACAGATACGCAGTATTTT.

V is TRBV5-1 and J is TRBJ2-3; TRBD1 agrees at 7 bases. The V and J ends lost 0 bases and 4 bases, in that order; junction bases with no gene match: 5. Germline V lookup: CDR1 SGHRS, CDR2 YFSETQ. The length of the CDR3 is 15 residues. The CDR3 DNA reads as TGCGCCAGCAGCTTGGGAGGGGGCTCGGCAGATACGCAGTATTTT. This sequence encodes CASSLGGGSADTQYF.

The gene calls are TRBV12-5 and TRBJ1-1; D is uncertain. Germline V gene sequence: CDR1 LGHNT, CDR2 FRNRAP. This CDR3 contains 14 residues. V dropped 2 bases and J dropped 1 base, with 8 bases sitting between them. Here the CDR3 DNA reads TGTGCTAGTGGTTTGTGGGAGGGGAACACTGAAGCTTTCTTT. This codes for CASGLWEGNTEAFF.

The chain links TRBV5-6 to TRBJ1-1, with 10 positions matching TRBD1. The CDR3 is 15 amino acids. J was trimmed by 4 bases and V by 2 bases; bases with no gene match: 5. Germline CDR1 reads SGHDT; CDR2 reads YYEEEE. The CDR3 bases are TGTGCCAGCAGCTTTTTGACAGGGGGCATCACTGAAGCTTTCTTT. This translates into CASSFLTGGITEAFF.